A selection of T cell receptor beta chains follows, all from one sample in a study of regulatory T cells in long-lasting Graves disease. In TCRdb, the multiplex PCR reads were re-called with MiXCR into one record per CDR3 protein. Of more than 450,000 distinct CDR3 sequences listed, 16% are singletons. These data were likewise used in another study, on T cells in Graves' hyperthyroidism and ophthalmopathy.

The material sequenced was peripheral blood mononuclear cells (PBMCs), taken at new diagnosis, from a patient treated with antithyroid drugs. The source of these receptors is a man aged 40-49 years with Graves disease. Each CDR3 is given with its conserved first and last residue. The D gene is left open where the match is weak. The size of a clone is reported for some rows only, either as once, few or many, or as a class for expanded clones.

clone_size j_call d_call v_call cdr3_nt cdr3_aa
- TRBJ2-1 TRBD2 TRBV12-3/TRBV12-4 TGTGCCAGCATCCCCGGGACTACCTACAATGAGCAGTTCTTC CASIPGTTYNEQFF
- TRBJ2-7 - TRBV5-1 TGCGCCAGCGGCTTGATTTGGAGTAAAACCTACGAGCAGTACTTC CASGLIWSKTYEQYF
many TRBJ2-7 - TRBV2 TGTGCCAGCAGTGTTTATGGCTACGAGCAGTACTTC CASSVYGYEQYF
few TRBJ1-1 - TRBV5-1 TGCGCCAGCGTTGGGGGGATATCAAACACTGAAGCTTTCTTT CASVGGISNTEAFF
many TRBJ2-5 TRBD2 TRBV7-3 TGTGCCAGCAGCTTAATGGGCGCGGGAGGGCCGAGGGAGACCCAGTACTTC CASSLMGAGGPRETQYF
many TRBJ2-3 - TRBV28 TGTGCCAGCAGTTACCCCACCGGGACACACCTTGGCACAGATACGCAGTATTTT CASSYPTGTHLGTDTQYF
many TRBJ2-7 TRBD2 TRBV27 TGTGCCAGCAGTTTAAGGCTAGCGGGAACCTACGAGCAGTACTTC CASSLRLAGTYEQYF
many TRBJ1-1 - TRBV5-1 TGCGCCAGCAGCTTGCTCACAGGGAACACTGAAGCTTTCTTT CASSLLTGNTEAFF
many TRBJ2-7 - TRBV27 TGTGCCAGCAGTTTAACCAGCTCCTACGAGCAGTACTTC CASSLTSSYEQYF
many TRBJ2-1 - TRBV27 TGTGCCAGCAGTTTTTTTGATGAGCAGTTCTTC CASSFFDEQFF
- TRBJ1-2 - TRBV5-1 TGCGCCAGCAGCTTGGATCAGGGATCCTATGGCTACACCTTC CASSLDQGSYGYTF
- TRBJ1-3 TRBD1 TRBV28 TGTGCCAGCAGACAAGGACAGGGTGGAAACACCATATATTTT CASRQGQGGNTIYF
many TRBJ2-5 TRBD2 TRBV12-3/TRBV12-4 TGTGCCAGCAGTTCCCTAGCGGGAGGAGAGACCCAGTACTTC CASSSLAGGETQYF
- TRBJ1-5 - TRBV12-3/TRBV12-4 TGTGCCAGCTACGACAGAGGTCGCGCCCGCAATCAGCCCCAGCATTTT CASYDRGRARNQPQHF
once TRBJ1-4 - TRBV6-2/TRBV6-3 TGTGCCAGCAGTGGGACAAGAGCAACTAATGAAAAACTGTTTTTT CASSGTRATNEKLFF
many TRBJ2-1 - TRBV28 TGTGCCAGCAGTTTTGGATTTTACGTTGGGAATGAGCAGTTCTTC CASSFGFYVGNEQFF
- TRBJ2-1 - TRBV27 TGTGCCAGCAGTTTATGGGCTTTCAATGAGCAGTTCTTC CASSLWAFNEQFF
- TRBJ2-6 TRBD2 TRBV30 TGTGCCTGGCAAGGCGGGGGGAGGTTTGGGGCCAACGTCCTGACTTTC CAWQGGGRFGANVLTF
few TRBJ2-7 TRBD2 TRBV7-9 TGTGCCAGCAGCTTTCAGGGACTATACGACGAGCAGTACTTC CASSFQGLYDEQYF
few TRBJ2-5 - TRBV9 TGTGCCAGCAGCCTTAATTCGTACCAAGAGACCCAGTACTTC CASSLNSYQETQYF
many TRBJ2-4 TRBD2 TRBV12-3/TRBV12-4 TGTGCCAGCAGTCCTTGGACTAGCGGGAGTACAACCAAAAACATTCAGTACTTC CASSPWTSGSTTKNIQYF
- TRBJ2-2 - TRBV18 TGTGCCAGCTCACCAGGGGGCGCAAGGAACGGGGAGCTGTTTTTT CASSPGGARNGELFF
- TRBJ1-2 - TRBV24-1 TGTGCCACCAGTGATGGGATCGGGGAATGCACCTTC CATSDGIGECTF
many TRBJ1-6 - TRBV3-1 TGTGCCAGCAGCCCGGGTTCTTCTACCCTCCACTTT CASSPGSSTLHF
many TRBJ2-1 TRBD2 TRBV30 TGTGCTCACACTTGGAGCGGGAGGGGCAATGAGCAATTCTTC CAHTWSGRGNEQFF
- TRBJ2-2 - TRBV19 TGTGCCAGTAGTAGGTTACAGGGAGGGTACACCGGGGAGCTGTTTTTT CASSRLQGGYTGELFF
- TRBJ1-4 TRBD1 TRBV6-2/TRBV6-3 TGTGCCAGCAGTGATCTTGGGACAGTTAATGAAAAACTGTTTTTT CASSDLGTVNEKLFF
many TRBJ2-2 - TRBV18 TGTGCCAGCAGCCAAGGAGTCGGCACCGGGGAGCTGTTTTTT CASSQGVGTGELFF
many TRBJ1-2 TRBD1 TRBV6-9 TGTGCCAGCAGTTACTCAACGGGACAGTACTATGGCTACACCTTC CASSYSTGQYYGYTF
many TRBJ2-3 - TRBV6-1 TGTGCCAGCAGTGAACCGACAGGATGGGCAGATACGCAGTATTTT CASSEPTGWADTQYF
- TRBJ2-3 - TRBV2 TGTGCCAGCACCCGACAGGGAGGGAGGTCGCAGTATTTT CASTRQGGRSQYF
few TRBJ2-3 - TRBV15 TGTGCCACCAGCAGAGGGTCGGGTGTGATAGATACGCAGTATTTT CATSRGSGVIDTQYF
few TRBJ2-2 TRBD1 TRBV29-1 TGCAGCGCCGGAGCTCAGGGGGCTGGCGGGGAGCTGTTTTTT CSAGAQGAGGELFF
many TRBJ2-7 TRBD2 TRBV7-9 TGTGCCAGCAGCTTAGCGCCCAAGCTAGCGGGCCTATCCTACGAGCAGTACTTC CASSLAPKLAGLSYEQYF
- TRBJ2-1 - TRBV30 TGTGCCTGGAGTGGGCGTGTTCAGTTCTTC CAWSGRVQFF
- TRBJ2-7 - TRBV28 TGTGCCAGCAGTTACCCAACCGGGGGCAGGGGCTACGAGCAGTACTTC CASSYPTGGRGYEQYF
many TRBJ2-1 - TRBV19 TGTGCCAGTAGTCGTGGCGGCTCCAATGAGCAGTTCTTC CASSRGGSNEQFF
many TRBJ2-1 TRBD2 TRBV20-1 TGCAGTGCGGAACCTCTAGCGGGAGGGGGGAATGAGCAGTTCTTC CSAEPLAGGGNEQFF
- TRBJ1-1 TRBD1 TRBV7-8 TGTGCCAGCAGCTTAACCGGGACAGGGGGATACACTGAAGCTTTCTTT CASSLTGTGGYTEAFF
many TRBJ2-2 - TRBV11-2 TGTGCCAGCAGCTTGCCCACAGTTAACGGGGAGCTGTTTTTT CASSLPTVNGELFF
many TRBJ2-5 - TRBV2 TGTGCCAGCAGTGACTCGTCCTACCAAGAGACCCAGTACTTC CASSDSSYQETQYF
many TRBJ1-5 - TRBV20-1 TGCAGTGCTAGCTGGGGGGAACAAAATCAGCCCCAGCATTTT CSASWGEQNQPQHF
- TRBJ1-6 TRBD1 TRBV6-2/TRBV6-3 TGTGCCAGCAGTTACGTTCCGGGACAGGGGAATTCACCCCTCCACTTT CASSYVPGQGNSPLHF
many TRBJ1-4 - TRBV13 TGTGCCAGCAGATCCCACGCGGACAGCCGATATAATGAAAAACTGTTTTTT CASRSHADSRYNEKLFF
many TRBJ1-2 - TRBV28 TGTGCCAGCAGTCCCCCCGGCGGGGCTGGCTACACCTTC CASSPPGGAGYTF
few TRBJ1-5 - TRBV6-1 TGTGCCAGCAGTGAAACCTGGGCCAATCAGCCCCAGCATTTT CASSETWANQPQHF
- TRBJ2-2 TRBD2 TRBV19 TGTGCCAGTAGTATTTTGGCGGGAGGGCCGAACACCGGGGAGCTGTTTTTT CASSILAGGPNTGELFF
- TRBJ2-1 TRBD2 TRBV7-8 TGTGCCAGCAGCTTGACAGGGGCCGGGACTAGCGGGAGGGCCAGCCCATACAATGAGCAGTTCTTC CASSLTGAGTSGRASPYNEQFF
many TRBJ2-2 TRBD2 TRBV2 TGTGCCAGCAGAGGGACTAGCGGGAGTATCGGGGAGCTGTTTTTT CASRGTSGSIGELFF
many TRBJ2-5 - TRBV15 TGTGCCACCAGCAGAGAAGGGGGGCTCCAAGAGACCCAGTACTTC CATSREGGLQETQYF
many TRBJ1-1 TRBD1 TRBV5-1 TGCGCCAGCAGAGAAGAGGGGGCTACTGAAGCTTTCTTT CASREEGATEAFF
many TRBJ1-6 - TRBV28 TGTGCCACCAGACCGGGAGAAAATTCACCCCTCCACTTT CATRPGENSPLHF
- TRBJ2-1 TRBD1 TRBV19 TGTGCCAGTAGTGACCCAGGGGGCGCCTACAATGAGCAGTTCTTC CASSDPGGAYNEQFF
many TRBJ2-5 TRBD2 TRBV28 TGTGCCAGCAGTTTAGCTAGCGGGATGGAGACCCAGTACTTC CASSLASGMETQYF
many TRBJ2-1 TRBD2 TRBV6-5 TGTGCCAGCAGTTACTCGCCTAGCGGGAGATACAATGAGCAGTTCTTC CASSYSPSGRYNEQFF
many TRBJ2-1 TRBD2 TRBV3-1 TGTGCCAGCAGCCAAGAAGGGACTAACTACAATGAGCAGTTCTTC CASSQEGTNYNEQFF
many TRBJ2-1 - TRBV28 TGTGCCAGCAGTATCAGGGTTAATGAGCAGTTCTTC CASSIRVNEQFF
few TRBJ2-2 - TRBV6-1 TGTGCCGCCAGGGGCCCCACCGGGGAGCTGTTTTTT CAARGPTGELFF